This TCR beta chain was identified in a study of T-cell reconstitution after alpha-beta-depleted transplantation in children. This clonotype was seen a few times. Its antigen is not identified. Unique molecular identifiers were used in preparing the TCRbeta library. TCRdb reprocessed the PCR reads with MiXCR, giving one entry per CDR3 protein. The sample carries 130,000 to 150,000 distinct CDR3 sequences, roughly 8.8% recorded once. Study-wide results and limits: Some patients owed their high day-60 TCRbeta diversity to surviving recipient T cells and thymic progenitors. T cells produced anew were the main source of T-cell counts and diversity one year after transplant. Two months or so post-transplant, alpha-beta T cells reportedly derived from several hundred expanded graft clones.

The CDR3 contains 12 residues. Looked up from germline, CDR1 is SGHDT and CDR2 is YYEEEE. Trimming removed 4 bases from V and 2 bases from J, with 6 bases in between. The material was PBMCs, mostly from graft donor cells, obtained 180 days after TCRalphabeta/CD19-depleted stem cell transplant. The sequence was collected from a female patient aged 2-9 years who had a stem cell transplant for congenital amegakaryocytic thrombocytopenia, so the T cells may come from the graft donor. This sequence joins TRBV5-6 and TRBJ1-2, with a tentative D call TRBD1 (5 bases). Written as DNA, the CDR3 is TGTGCCAGCAGCAGGGGCAACTATGGCTACACCTTC. It encodes CASSRGNYGYTF.